These 12 T cell receptor beta chains were all obtained from the same sample, sequenced in a study of blood T cell repertoires in COVID-19. TCRdb keeps only in-frame clones here, not all; method: immunoSEQ multiplex PCR. Here the sample spans around 65,000 clones, around four fifths being singletons. Source material: peripheral blood. Receptors originate from a human donor in a cohort sampled during active COVID-19.

V gene TRBV6-6 combines with J gene TRBJ1-1, with D unresolved. This CDR3 region has 14 residues. Germline V gene data show CDR1 as MNHNY and CDR2 as SVGAGI (reference sequence). Trimming took off 3 bases at V and 0 bases at J, with 8 bases between the two ends. The CDR3 DNA reads as TGTGCCAGCAGTTATTCACAGCTGAACACTGAAGCTTTCTTT. Translation: CASSYSQLNTEAFF.

The V gene is TRBV30, the J gene TRBJ2-5; D ambiguous. CDR1 and CDR2 (germline): GTSNPN, SVGIG (reference sequence). The CDR3 totals 12 residues. Trimming took off 0 bases at V and 7 bases at J, with 9 bases between the two ends. The CDR3 here is CAWSVPPGTQYF. The CDR3 DNA reads TGTGCCTGGAGTGTACCCCCCGGGACCCAGTACTTC.

J is TRBJ1-1 and V is TRBV6-1; D might be TRBD1 (6 bases). The CDR3 extends over 15 amino acids. V was clipped by 3 bases and J by 2 bases, with 13 bases between them. CDR1 is MNHNS and CDR2 is SASEGT in the germline V gene. DNA of the CDR3: TGTGCCAGCAGTGATTCGGGCAGGGGAAACACTGAAGCTTTCTTT. Amino acid sequence: CASSDSGRGNTEAFF.

This clone came up a few times. The chain couples TRBV30 to TRBJ1-5, with 7 bases aligning to TRBD1. Unmatched junction bases numbered 9, after V lost 4 bases and J lost 6 bases. The CDR3 contains 14 residues. CDR1 is GTSNPN and CDR2 is SVGIG in the germline V gene (reference sequence). The CDR3 sequence is CAWTPQGGPQPQHF. The DNA of the CDR3 is TGTGCCTGGACCCCCCAGGGGGGTCCTCAGCCCCAGCATTTT.

The rearrangement uses TRBV5-5 and TRBJ1-1, with 12 positions matching TRBD1. The V gene's germline CDR1 is SGHKS and CDR2 YYEKEE (reference sequence). This CDR3 contains 17 residues. Trimming removed 3 bases from V and 4 bases from J; junction bases left unmatched: 10. The CDR3 DNA sequence: TGTGCCAGCAGCTCCGGGACAGGGGGCGGGATGGTCACTGAAGCTTTCTTT. This gives the protein CASSSGTGGGMVTEAFF.

This rearrangement joins TRBV9 to TRBJ1-4; the match to TRBD1 covers 7 bases. The V and J ends lost 1 base and 4 bases, in that order; junction bases with no gene match: 4. The CDR3 loop spans 15 amino acids. CDR1 and CDR2 (germline): SGDLS, YYNGEE. CDR3 nucleotide sequence: TGTGCCAGCAGCGTACGGGACAGTTATAATGAAAAACTGTTTTTT. This codes for CASSVRDSYNEKLFF.

The genes are TRBV7-9 and TRBJ1-2; 9 bases are a match to TRBD1. Germline CDR1 SEHNR, CDR2 FQNEAQ (reference sequence). After removal of 5 bases from V and 5 bases from J, the junction contained 9 bases not matched to a gene. This CDR3 contains 15 residues. The CDR3 sequence: CASSARDRASYGYTF. DNA for the CDR3: TGTGCCAGCAGCGCCCGGGACAGGGCCTCTTATGGCTACACCTTC.

The chain links TRBV2 to TRBJ2-1; possible D gene TRBD1, 5 bases. The CDR3 contains 13 residues. Germline V gene lookup returns CDR1 SNHLY and CDR2 FYNNEI. The germline V and J ends were trimmed by 2 bases and 3 bases, with 5 bases remaining between them. This CDR3 is CASSEQGYNEQFF. The CDR3 DNA is TGTGCCAGCAGTGAACAGGGCTACAATGAGCAGTTCTTC.

The chain recombines TRBV5-1 with TRBJ1-3, with TRBD1 identical over 7 bases. Germline V gene sequence: CDR1 SGHRS, CDR2 YFSETQ. The J segment lost 4 bases and the V segment lost 4 bases, leaving 5 bases of the junction unmatched. The CDR3 extends over 14 amino acids. The CDR3 coding sequence is TGCGCCAGCAGCCCGGAAGGGGGCGGAAACACCATATATTTT. Translation gives CASSPEGGGNTIYF.

This clone was seen once. This chain connects TRBV18 to TRBJ1-6; 7 bases match TRBD1. CDR3 size: 14 residues. The V segment lost 5 bases and the J segment 9 bases; nucleotides outside the gene matches: 7. Per germline, CDR1 KGHSH and CDR2 LQKENI. CDR3 sequence: CASSSTGDSSPLHF. The CDR3 DNA follows: TGTGCCAGCTCATCCACAGGGGATAGTTCACCCCTCCACTTT.

The sample holds one count of this clone. The chain is built from TRBV7-9 and TRBJ1-6, with a tentative D call TRBD1 (6 bases). Germline CDR1 is SEHNR and CDR2 is FQNEAQ (reference sequence). CDR3 length equals 14 residues. Trimming removed 6 bases from V and 7 bases from J, with 13 bases in between. CDR3 bases: TGTGCCAGCAGTTCCCGACAGGAGAATTCACCCCTCCACTTT. Amino acids: CASSSRQENSPLHF.

This sequence joins TRBV28 and TRBJ1-5, with 7 bases matching TRBD1. The trim removed 6 bases at V and 2 bases at J, leaving 4 bases unmatched. The CDR3 extends over 14 amino acids. CDR1 and CDR2 from the germline V gene are MDHEN and SYDVKM. CDR3 sequence: CASSTGTGNQPQHF. The CDR3 DNA sequence: TGTGCCAGCAGCACCGGGACAGGCAATCAGCCCCAGCATTTT.